Listed here are 5 T cell receptor beta chains from one sample, sequenced in a study of OX40 agonist ivuxolimab in advanced cancers. The assay was immunoSEQ multiplex PCR, and TCRdb's table has in-frame clones only and misses some. Here the sample spans about 52,000 clones, approximately 94% being singletons. Sequences were derived from CD4+ or CD8+ T cells sorted from blood, sampled in a trial of the OX40 agonist ivuxolimab. These receptors all come from an adult with an advanced solid tumor such as melanoma, head and neck, liver or kidney cancer.

V gene TRBV4-2 combines with J gene TRBJ2-5; TRBD2 matches 14 bases. CDR3 length equals 19 residues. J lost 5 bases, V lost 0 bases, and 11 bases had no gene match. Germline V lookup: CDR1 LGHNA, CDR2 YNFKEQ. CDR3 loop: CASSQDQDMGLAGVETQYF. CDR3 sequence (DNA): TGTGCCAGCAGCCAAGATCAGGATATGGGACTAGCGGGAGTTGAGACCCAGTACTTC.

This clone was recorded only once. This chain joins TRBV28 and TRBJ1-1; D gene uncertain. The V gene lost 5 bases and the J gene lost 5 bases, with 3 bases spanning the gap. CDR3 length equals 10 residues. Germline CDR1 and CDR2: MDHEN and SYDVKM. CDR3: CASSRTEAFF. DNA of the CDR3: TGTGCCAGCAGTCGGACTGAAGCTTTCTTT.

The chain couples TRBV5-4 to TRBJ2-5; maybe TRBD2 (6 bases). Deletions cut 4 bases from V and 5 bases from J, with 18 bases between. CDR1 is SGHNT and CDR2 is YYREEE in the germline V gene (reference sequence). This CDR3 spans 15 amino acids. In DNA form, the CDR3 reads TGTGCCAGCAGCCCGCCCACCGGGGAGGCTGAGACCCAGTACTTC. It is translated as CASSPPTGEAETQYF.

This clone has just a few counts. This chain uses TRBV29-1 with TRBJ1-1; D unclear. The CDR3 is 10 residues long. The ends were cut back, 4 bases at V and 8 bases at J, with 8 bases in the middle. Germline V lookup: CDR1 SQVTM, CDR2 ANQGSEA. CDR3 region: CSVVAREAFF. The CDR3, as DNA: TGCAGCGTTGTAGCGAGGGAAGCTTTCTTT.

CDR3 DNA: TGTGCCAGCAGCTTGCAGGGTTCAGAGACCCAGTACTTC. It encodes CASSLQGSETQYF. The gene calls are TRBV5-4 and TRBJ2-5, with D perhaps matching TRBD1 (5 bases). The germline V gene encodes CDR1 SGHNT and CDR2 YYREEE (reference sequence). The CDR3 is 13 amino acids. Between the trimmed V and J ends, which lost 1 base and 4 bases, there was a span of 8 bases.